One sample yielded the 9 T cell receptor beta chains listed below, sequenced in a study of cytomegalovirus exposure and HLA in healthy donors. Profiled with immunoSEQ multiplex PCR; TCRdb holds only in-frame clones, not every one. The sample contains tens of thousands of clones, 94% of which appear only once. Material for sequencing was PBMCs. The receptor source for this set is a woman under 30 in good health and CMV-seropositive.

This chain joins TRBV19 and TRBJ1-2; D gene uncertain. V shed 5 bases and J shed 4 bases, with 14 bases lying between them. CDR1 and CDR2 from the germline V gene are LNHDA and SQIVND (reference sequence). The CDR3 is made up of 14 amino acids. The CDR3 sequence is CASSGLSGVYGYTF. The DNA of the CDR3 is TGTGCCAGTAGTGGGTTATCGGGAGTCTATGGCTACACCTTC.

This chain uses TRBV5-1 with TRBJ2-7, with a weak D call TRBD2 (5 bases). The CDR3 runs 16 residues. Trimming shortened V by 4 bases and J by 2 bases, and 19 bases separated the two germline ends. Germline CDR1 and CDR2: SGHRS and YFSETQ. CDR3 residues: CASSNVDGVSTYEQYF. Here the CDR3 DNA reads TGCGCCAGCAGCAACGTAGACGGGGTCAGCACCTACGAGCAGTACTTC.

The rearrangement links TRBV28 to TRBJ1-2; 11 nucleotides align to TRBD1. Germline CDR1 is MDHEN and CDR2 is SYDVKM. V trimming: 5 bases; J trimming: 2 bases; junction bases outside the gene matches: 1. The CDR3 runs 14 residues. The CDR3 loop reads CASSGTGGNYGYTF. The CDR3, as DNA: TGTGCCAGCAGTGGGACAGGGGGAAACTATGGCTACACCTTC.

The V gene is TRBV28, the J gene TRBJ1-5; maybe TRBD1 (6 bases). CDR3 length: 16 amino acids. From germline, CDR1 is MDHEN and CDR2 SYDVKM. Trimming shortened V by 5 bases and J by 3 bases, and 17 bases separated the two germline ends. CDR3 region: CASSARTGKDNQPQHF. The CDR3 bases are TGTGCCAGCAGTGCGAGAACAGGGAAGGACAATCAGCCCCAGCATTTT.

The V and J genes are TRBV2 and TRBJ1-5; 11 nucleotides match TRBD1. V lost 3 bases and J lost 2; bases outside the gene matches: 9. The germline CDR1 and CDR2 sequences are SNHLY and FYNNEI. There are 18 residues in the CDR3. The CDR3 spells CASSDGTGGRVGNQPQHF. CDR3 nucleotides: TGTGCCAGCAGTGACGGGACAGGGGGGAGGGTTGGCAATCAGCCCCAGCATTTT.

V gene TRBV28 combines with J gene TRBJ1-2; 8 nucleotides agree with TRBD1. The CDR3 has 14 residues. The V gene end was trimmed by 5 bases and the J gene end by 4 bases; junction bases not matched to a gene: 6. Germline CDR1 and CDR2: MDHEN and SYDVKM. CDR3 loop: CASSPRQGFYGYTF. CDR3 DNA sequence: TGTGCCAGCAGTCCCCGACAGGGGTTCTATGGCTACACCTTC.

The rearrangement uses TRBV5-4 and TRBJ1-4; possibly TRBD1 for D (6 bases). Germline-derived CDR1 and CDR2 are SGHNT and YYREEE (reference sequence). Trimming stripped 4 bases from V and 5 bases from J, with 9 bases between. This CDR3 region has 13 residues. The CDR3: CASSHDRNEKLFF. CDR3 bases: TGTGCCAGCAGCCACGACAGGAATGAAAAACTGTTTTTT.

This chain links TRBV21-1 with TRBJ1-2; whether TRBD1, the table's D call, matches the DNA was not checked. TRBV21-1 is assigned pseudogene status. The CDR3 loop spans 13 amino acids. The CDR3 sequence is CASSTKGARGYTF. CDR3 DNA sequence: TGTGCCAGCAGCACAAAAGGGGCCCGTGGCTACACCTTC.

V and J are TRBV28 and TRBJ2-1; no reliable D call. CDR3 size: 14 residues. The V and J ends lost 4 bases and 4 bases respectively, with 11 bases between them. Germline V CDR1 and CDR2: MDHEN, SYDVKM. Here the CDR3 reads CASSWASRYNEQFF. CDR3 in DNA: TGTGCCAGCAGTTGGGCCTCCAGATACAATGAGCAGTTCTTC.